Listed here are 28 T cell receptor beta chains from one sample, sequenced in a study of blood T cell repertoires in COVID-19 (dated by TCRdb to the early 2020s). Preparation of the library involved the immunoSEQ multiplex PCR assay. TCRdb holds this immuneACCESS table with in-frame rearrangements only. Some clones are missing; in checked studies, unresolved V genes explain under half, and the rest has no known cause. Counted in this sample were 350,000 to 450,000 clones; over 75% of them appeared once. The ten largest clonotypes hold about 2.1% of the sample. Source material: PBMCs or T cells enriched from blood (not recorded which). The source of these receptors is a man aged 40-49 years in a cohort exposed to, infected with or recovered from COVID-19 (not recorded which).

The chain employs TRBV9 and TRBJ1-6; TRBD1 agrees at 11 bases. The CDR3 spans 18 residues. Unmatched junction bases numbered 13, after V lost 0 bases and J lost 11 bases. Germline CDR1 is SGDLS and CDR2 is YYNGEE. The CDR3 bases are TGTGCCAGCAGCGTAGCCTCGGGGCCGGGACAGGGGGTGACACCCCTCCACTTT. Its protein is CASSVASGPGQGVTPLHF.

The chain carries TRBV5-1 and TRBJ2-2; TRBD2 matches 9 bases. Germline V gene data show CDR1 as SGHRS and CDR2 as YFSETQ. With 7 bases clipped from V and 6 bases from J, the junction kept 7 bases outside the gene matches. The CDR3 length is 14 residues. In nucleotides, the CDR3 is TGCGCCAGCGAAGGGACTAGCATTTCCGGGGAGCTGTTTTTT. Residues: CASEGTSISGELFF.

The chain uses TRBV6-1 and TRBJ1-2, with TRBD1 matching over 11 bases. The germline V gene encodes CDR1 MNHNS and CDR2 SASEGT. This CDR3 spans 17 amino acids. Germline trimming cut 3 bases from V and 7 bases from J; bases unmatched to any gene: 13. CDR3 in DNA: TGTGCCAGCAGTGATTCTGCCTGGGGACAGGGGGAGGGTGGCTACACCTTC. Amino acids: CASSDSAWGQGEGGYTF.

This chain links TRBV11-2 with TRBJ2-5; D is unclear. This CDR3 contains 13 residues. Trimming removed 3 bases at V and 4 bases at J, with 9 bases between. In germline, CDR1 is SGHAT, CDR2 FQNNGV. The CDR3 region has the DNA TGTGCCAGCAGCTTCGCGGAGTTAGAGACCCAGTACTTC. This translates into CASSFAELETQYF.

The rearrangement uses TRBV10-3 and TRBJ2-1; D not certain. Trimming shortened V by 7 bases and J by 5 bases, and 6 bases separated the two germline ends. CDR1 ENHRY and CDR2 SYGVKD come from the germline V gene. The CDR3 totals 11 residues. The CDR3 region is CAIMADNEQFF. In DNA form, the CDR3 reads TGTGCCATCATGGCCGACAATGAGCAGTTCTTC.

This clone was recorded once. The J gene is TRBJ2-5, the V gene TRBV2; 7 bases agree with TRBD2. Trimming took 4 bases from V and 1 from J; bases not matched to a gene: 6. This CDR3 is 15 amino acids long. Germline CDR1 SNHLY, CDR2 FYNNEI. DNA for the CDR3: TGTGCCAGCAGTGGGTTAGCGGGTTCCCAAGAGACCCAGTACTTC. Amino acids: CASSGLAGSQETQYF.

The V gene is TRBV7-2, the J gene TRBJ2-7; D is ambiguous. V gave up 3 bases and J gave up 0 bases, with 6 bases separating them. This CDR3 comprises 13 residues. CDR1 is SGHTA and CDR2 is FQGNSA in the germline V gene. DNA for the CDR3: TGTGCCAGCAGCTTTACCTACTCCTACGAGCAGTACTTC. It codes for CASSFTYSYEQYF.

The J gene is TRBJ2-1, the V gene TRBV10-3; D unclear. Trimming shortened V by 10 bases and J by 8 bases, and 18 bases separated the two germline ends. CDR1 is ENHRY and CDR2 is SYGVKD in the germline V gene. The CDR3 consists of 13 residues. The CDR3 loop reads CASRFSYLDEQFF. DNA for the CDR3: TGTGCCAGTAGATTTTCTTATCTAGATGAGCAGTTCTTC.

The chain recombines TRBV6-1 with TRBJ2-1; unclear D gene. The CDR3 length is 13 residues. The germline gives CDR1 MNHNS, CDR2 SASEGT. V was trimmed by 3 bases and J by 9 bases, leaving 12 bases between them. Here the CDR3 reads CASSDMSVGEQFF. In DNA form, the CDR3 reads TGTGCCAGCAGTGATATGAGCGTTGGTGAGCAGTTCTTC.

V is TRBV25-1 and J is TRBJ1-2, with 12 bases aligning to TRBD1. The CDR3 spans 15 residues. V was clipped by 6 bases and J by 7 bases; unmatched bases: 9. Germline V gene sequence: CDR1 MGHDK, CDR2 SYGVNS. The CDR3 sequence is CASSPPGQGALGYTF. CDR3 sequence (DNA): TGTGCCAGCAGCCCTCCGGGACAGGGGGCGCTTGGCTACACCTTC.

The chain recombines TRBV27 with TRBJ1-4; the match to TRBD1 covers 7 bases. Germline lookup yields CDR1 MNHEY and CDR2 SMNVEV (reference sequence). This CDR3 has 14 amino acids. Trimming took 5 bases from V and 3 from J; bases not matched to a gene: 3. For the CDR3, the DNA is TGTGCCAGCAGTAAAGGGGGCCCTAATGAAAAACTGTTTTTT. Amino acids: CASSKGGPNEKLFF.

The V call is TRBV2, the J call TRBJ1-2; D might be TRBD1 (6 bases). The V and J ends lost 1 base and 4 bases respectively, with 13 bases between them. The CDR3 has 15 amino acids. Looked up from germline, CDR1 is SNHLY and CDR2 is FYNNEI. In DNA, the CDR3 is TGTGCCAGCAGTGAAGGTACTGGACAGATCTATGGCTACACCTTC. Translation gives CASSEGTGQIYGYTF.

CDR3 region: CASSITGFPGNTIYF. CDR3 DNA: TGTGCCAGCAGCATCACAGGGTTCCCTGGAAACACCATATATTTT. This chain joins TRBV7-2 and TRBJ1-3; D is perhaps TRBD1 (6 bases). CDR3 length: 15 residues. The V gene lost 5 bases and the J gene lost 2 bases, with 13 bases spanning the gap. CDR1 and CDR2 (germline): SGHTA, FQGNSA.

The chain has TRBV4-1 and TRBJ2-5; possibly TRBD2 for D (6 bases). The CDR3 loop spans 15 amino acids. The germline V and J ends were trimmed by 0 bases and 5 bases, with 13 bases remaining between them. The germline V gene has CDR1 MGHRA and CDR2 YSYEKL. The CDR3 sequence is CASSQEYARGETQYF. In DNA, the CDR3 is TGCGCCAGCAGCCAAGAGTACGCACGGGGGGAGACCCAGTACTTC.

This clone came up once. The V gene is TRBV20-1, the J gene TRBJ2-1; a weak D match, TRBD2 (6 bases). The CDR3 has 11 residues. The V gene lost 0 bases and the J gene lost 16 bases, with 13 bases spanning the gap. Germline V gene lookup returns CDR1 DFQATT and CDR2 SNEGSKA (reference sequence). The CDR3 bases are TGCAGTGCTAGAGATCGGGAGATAGAATTCTTC. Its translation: CSARDREIEFF.

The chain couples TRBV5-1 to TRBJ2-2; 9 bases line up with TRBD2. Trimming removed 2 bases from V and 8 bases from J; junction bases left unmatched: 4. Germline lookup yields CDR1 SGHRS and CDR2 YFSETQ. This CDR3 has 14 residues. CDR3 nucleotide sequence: TGCGCCAGCAGCTTTCCTAGCGGGACAGGGGAGCTGTTTTTT. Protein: CASSFPSGTGELFF.

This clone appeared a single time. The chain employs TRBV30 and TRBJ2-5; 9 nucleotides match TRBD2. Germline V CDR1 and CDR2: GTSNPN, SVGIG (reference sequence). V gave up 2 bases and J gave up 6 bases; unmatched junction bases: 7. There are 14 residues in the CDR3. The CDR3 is CAWSYGLATKTQYF. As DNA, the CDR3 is TGTGCCTGGAGTTATGGACTAGCGACAAAGACCCAGTACTTC.

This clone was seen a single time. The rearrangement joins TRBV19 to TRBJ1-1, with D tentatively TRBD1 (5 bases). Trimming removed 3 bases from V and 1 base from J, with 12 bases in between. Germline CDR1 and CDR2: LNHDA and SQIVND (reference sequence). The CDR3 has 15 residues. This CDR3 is CASSIDSPTNTEAFF. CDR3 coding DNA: TGTGCCAGTAGTATTGACAGTCCGACGAACACTGAAGCTTTCTTT.

CDR3 residues: CASSLGQGSASEQYF. In nucleotides, the CDR3 is TGTGCCAGCAGCCTCGGACAGGGCTCTGCGAGCGAGCAGTACTTC. V usage is TRBV3-1 (or the pseudogene TRBV3-2) and J usage is TRBJ2-7; 8 bases are shared with TRBD1. Germline CDR1 and CDR2: LGHDT and YNNKEL (reference sequence). The CDR3 is made up of 15 amino acids. The V segment lost 4 bases and the J segment 6 bases; nucleotides outside the gene matches: 11.

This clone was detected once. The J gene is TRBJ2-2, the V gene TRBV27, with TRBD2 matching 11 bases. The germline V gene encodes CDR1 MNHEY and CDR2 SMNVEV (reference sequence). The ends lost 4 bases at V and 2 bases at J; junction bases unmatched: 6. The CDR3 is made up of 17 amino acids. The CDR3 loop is CASSSPGLAVNTGELFF. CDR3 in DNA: TGTGCCAGCAGTTCCCCGGGACTAGCGGTTAACACCGGGGAGCTGTTTTTT.

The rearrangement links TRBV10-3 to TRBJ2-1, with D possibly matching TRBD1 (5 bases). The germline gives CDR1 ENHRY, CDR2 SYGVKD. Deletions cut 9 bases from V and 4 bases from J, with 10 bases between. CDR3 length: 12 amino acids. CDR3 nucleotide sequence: TGTGCCATGTCAGACAGATACAATGAGCAGTTCTTC. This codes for CAMSDRYNEQFF.

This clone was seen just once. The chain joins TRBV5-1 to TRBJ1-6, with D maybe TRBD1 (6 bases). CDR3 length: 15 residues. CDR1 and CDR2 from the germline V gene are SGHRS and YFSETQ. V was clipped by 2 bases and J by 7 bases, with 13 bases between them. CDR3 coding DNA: TGCGCCAGCAGCTTTGGCGCAGGGGTAAATTCACCCCTCCACTTT. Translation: CASSFGAGVNSPLHF.

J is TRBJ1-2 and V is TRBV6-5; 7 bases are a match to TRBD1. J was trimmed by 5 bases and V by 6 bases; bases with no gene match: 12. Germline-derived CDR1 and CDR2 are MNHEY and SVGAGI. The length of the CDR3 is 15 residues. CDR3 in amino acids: CASSPSGTAPYGYTF. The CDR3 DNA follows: TGTGCCAGCAGCCCCTCCGGGACAGCGCCTTATGGCTACACCTTC.

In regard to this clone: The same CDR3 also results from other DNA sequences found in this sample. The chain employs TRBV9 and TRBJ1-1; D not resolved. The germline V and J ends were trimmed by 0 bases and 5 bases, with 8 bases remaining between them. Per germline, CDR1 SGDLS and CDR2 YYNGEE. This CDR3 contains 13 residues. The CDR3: CASSVVQNTEAFF. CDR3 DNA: TGTGCCAGCAGCGTAGTGCAGAATACTGAAGCTTTCTTT.

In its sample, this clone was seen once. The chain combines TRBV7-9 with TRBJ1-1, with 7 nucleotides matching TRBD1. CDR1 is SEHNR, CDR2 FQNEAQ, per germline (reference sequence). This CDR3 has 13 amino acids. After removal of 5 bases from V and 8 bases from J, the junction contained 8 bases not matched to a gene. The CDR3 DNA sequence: TGTGCCAGCAGCGATGGACAGGCCGGAGAAGCTTTCTTT. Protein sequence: CASSDGQAGEAFF.

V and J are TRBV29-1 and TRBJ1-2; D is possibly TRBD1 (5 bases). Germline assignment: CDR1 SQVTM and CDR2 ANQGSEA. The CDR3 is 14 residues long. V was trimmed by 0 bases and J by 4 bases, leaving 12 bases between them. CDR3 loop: CSVEDDGTSYGYTF. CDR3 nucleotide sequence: TGCAGCGTTGAAGACGACGGGACTTCCTATGGCTACACCTTC. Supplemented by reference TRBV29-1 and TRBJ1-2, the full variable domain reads SAVISQKPSRDICQRGTSLTIQCQVDSQVTMMFWYRQQPGQSLTLIATANQGSEATYESGFVIDKFPISRPNLTFSTLTVSNMSPEDSSIYLCSVEDDGTSYGYTFGSGTRLTVV.

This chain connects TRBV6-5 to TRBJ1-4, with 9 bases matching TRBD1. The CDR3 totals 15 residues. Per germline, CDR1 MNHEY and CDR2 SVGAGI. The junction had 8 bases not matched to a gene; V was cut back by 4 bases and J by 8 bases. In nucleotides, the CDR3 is TGTGCCAGCAGTTCCCGCCGGGACAGGGTCGAAAAACTGTTTTTT. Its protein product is CASSSRRDRVEKLFF.

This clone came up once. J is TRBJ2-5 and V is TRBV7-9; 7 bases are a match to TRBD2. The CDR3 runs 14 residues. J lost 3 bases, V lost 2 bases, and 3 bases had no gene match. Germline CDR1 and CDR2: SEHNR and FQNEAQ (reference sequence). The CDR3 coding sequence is TGTGCCAGCAGCTTATCGGGAGGAGAAGAGACCCAGTACTTC. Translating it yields CASSLSGGEETQYF.